A selection of T cell receptor beta chains follows, all from one sample in a study of T cell clonotyping in hematopoietic cell transplantation. TCRdb keeps only in-frame clones here, not all; method: immunoSEQ multiplex PCR. The sample yields roughly 49,000 clones, 70% to 90% seen once. This material consisted of peripheral blood mononuclear cells, taken before stem cell transplant. These receptors were obtained from a man aged 60 to 75 with biphenotypic leukemia. Some clones in this sample may be carry-over from other donors' samples. The CDR3 runs from the conserved cysteine through the conserved F or W. Fields, in order: D gene, clone size, V gene, J gene, CDR3 DNA, CDR3 protein. A D gene is named only where the DNA matches it firmly. Rows give clone size only sometimes, using once, few, many, or a class for an expanded clone.

TRBD2	NA	TRBV5-1	TRBJ2-7	TGCGCCAGCAGCTTGGCCATAGCGGGAGGGAACCACGAGCAGTACTTC	CASSLAIAGGNHEQYF
NA	NA	TRBV9	TRBJ1-1	TGTGCCAGCAGCGTAATGGGGGTGCTGGGTACGGCTGAAGCTTTCTTT	CASSVMGVLGTAEAFF
TRBD2	NA	TRBV2	TRBJ2-2	TGTGCCAGCAGTGAATCTAGCGGGAACACCGGGGAGCTGTTTTTT	CASSESSGNTGELFF
TRBD2	NA	TRBV4-3	TRBJ2-7	TGCGCCAGCAGCCAGGCCGGGACTAGCGGTTCCTACGAGCAGTACTTC	CASSQAGTSGSYEQYF
TRBD2	few	TRBV4-3	TRBJ2-7	TGCGCCAGCAGCCTGCTAGCGGGAGCTTCCCGGTACGAGCAGTACTTC	CASSLLAGASRYEQYF
NA	few	TRBV20-1	TRBJ1-1	TGCAGTGCCCCGAGGAACACTGAAGCTTTCTTT	CSAPRNTEAFF
NA	NA	TRBV9	TRBJ2-6	TGTGCCAGCAGCGCTACAGGGCTACTCTCTGGGGCCAACGTCCTGACTTTC	CASSATGLLSGANVLTF
TRBD2	NA	TRBV7-2	TRBJ2-3	TGTGCCAGCAGCTTAGAAACGACTAGCGGGAGATGGAGCACAGATACGCAGTATTTT	CASSLETTSGRWSTDTQYF
NA	NA	TRBV4-2	TRBJ2-1	TGTGCCAGCAGCCAGGTGGGTCACTGGAATGAGCAGTTCTTC	CASSQVGHWNEQFF
NA	NA	TRBV5-1	TRBJ1-2	TGCGCCAGCAGCCCGGACGTGGATGCGGGCTACACCTTC	CASSPDVDAGYTF
TRBD1	medium-sized	TRBV6-1	TRBJ1-1	TGTGCCATAAAACAGGGGAGCGAGGTACAGGAAGCTTTCTTT	CAIKQGSEVQEAFF
NA	NA	TRBV7-8	TRBJ2-2	TGTGCCAGCAGCTTGAGGGGGGCGAACACCGGGGAGCTGTTTTTT	CASSLRGANTGELFF
TRBD1	NA	TRBV5-4	TRBJ1-2	TGTGCCAGCAGAGGACAGGGGTCTGATGGCTACACCTTC	CASRGQGSDGYTF
NA	NA	TRBV28	TRBJ2-7	TGTGCCAGCAGTAACAGCAGACGGATGAACTCCTACGAGCAGTACTTC	CASSNSRRMNSYEQYF
NA	NA	TRBV4-3	TRBJ2-3	TGCGCCAGCAGCCAAGGGGGGACCCACACAGATACGCAGTATTTT	CASSQGGTHTDTQYF
NA	NA	TRBV28	TRBJ2-7	TGTGCTACGGGCAGGCACAACTCCTACGAGCAGTACTTC	CATGRHNSYEQYF
NA	NA	TRBV7-8	TRBJ1-4	TGTGCCAGCAGCCAAGTCCCCGCCGGGGCAACTAATGAAAAACTGTTTTTT	CASSQVPAGATNEKLFF
NA	NA	TRBV11-2	TRBJ2-1	TGTGCCAGCAGCGCAACGGCGGGGCATTACAATGAGCAGTTCTTC	CASSATAGHYNEQFF